Listed below are T cell receptor beta chains from one sample, sequenced in a study of blood T cell repertoires in COVID-19. Produced via immunoSEQ multiplex PCR; TCRdb's table is partial and in-frame only. The sample lists 60,000 to 90,000 clones, roughly 90% occurring once. Sequencing was carried out using peripheral blood. These receptors originate from a woman of 80 years or more with acute or convalescent COVID-19. CDR3s leave out the opening cysteine and the closing phenylalanine or tryptophan. The order of the fields is clone size, V gene, CDR3 protein. Expanded clones are given a class, and other clones once, few, many or no size at all.

clone size: once; V gene: TRBV7-9; CDR3 protein: ASSLVGGQVYEQY
clone size: .; V gene: TRBV7-9; CDR3 protein: ASRLDRNYGYT
clone size: .; V gene: TRBV5-1; CDR3 protein: ASSRLAQETQY
clone size: .; V gene: TRBV18; CDR3 protein: ASSFRSTDTQY
clone size: .; V gene: TRBV28; CDR3 protein: ASSLSAGGNQPQH
clone size: .; V gene: TRBV6-5; CDR3 protein: ASRGSGLNNSPLH
clone size: once; V gene: TRBV10-3; CDR3 protein: AISRQGALDSPLH
clone size: once; V gene: TRBV4-2; CDR3 protein: ASSSQPGQSSYEQY
clone size: .; V gene: TRBV19; CDR3 protein: ASSIRTGGVTWNTGELF
clone size: .; V gene: TRBV2; CDR3 protein: ASSPQTGGREIGVQY
clone size: once; V gene: TRBV18; CDR3 protein: ASSPHRDSYEQY
clone size: .; V gene: TRBV15; CDR3 protein: ATSPEPANEQY
clone size: .; V gene: TRBV5-1; CDR3 protein: ASSLTGAYGYT
clone size: .; V gene: TRBV5-1; CDR3 protein: ASSLGGRTDTQY
clone size: .; V gene: TRBV10-2; CDR3 protein: ASSQQGDYGYT
clone size: .; V gene: TRBV5-4; CDR3 protein: ASSKTGLDYGYT
clone size: .; V gene: TRBV4-2; CDR3 protein: ASSQRQGDGELF
clone size: .; V gene: TRBV6-2/TRBV6-3; CDR3 protein: ASSYSTGGRDTGELF